The clone carrying this T cell receptor beta chain was seen ten or more times. This sample was taken from a study of T-cell reconstitution after alpha-beta-depleted transplantation in children. J was trimmed by 13 bases and V by 2 bases; bases with no gene match: 7. The CDR3 spans 15 residues. The germline V gene has CDR1 MNHEY and CDR2 SVGEGT. Preparing the TCRbeta library involved the use of unique molecular identifiers. TCRdb passed the PCR reads through MiXCR, listing each CDR3 protein once. There are about 600,000 distinct CDR3 sequences in the sample; about 11% occur only once, and about 4% lies in the top ten.

The specimen was PBMCs from the stem cell graft donor, collected from the stem cell graft. The clonotype was recovered from a human donor who donated a stem cell graft to a child with acute myeloid leukemia. V and J are TRBV6-2 or TRBV6-3 and TRBJ2-1; 14 bases match TRBD2. The DNA for the CDR3 is TGTGCCAGCAGTTACCCGGGACTAGCGGGGGCGAACCAGTTCTTC. Encoded protein: CASSYPGLAGANQFF.